The sequence of this T cell receptor (beta chain) was determined in a study of blood T cell repertoires in COVID-19. Original methodology: Reference gene primer amplification gave estimated nucleated cell counts. Sequencing was performed with immunoSEQ multiplex PCR; in TCRdb, only in-frame clones are kept and a portion is missing. The V and J calls and the clone size are those of that table, but D and trimming were determined from the DNA. The data hold 150,000 or so clones, with approximately 82% observed a single time. The cohort comprised adults aged roughly 18 to 95 years residing in 20 to 25 US areas. Trimming cost V 1 base and J 7 bases, with 14 bases left between them. The CDR3 contains 15 residues. From germline, CDR1 is LNHNV and CDR2 YYDKDF (reference sequence).

The sequence came from a woman aged 45-59 years in a cohort exposed to, infected with or recovered from COVID-19 (not recorded which). Sequenced: PBMCs or T cells enriched from blood (not recorded which). This chain links TRBV15 with TRBJ1-5; D ambiguous. Here the CDR3 DNA reads TGTGCCACCAGCAGAGCGTTCAACAGCGGCCAGCCCCAGCATTTT. Translation: CATSRAFNSGQPQHF. The full variable domain, in which reference TRBV15 and TRBJ1-5 provide the parts outside the CDR3, is DAMVIQNPRYQVTQFGKPVTLSCSQTLNHNVMYWYQQKSSQAPKLLFHYYDKDFNNEADTPDNFQSRRPNTSFCFLDIRSPGLGDTAMYLCATSRAFNSGQPQHFGDGTRLSIL.